This T cell receptor (beta chain) was obtained from a study of CD8 T cells in ankylosing spondylitis. In this sample, this clonotype turned up many times. Its antigen is undetermined. With 3 bases clipped from V and 6 bases from J, the junction kept 9 bases outside the gene matches. There are 15 residues in the CDR3. The germline V gene has CDR1 MDHEN and CDR2 SYDVKM. Study-level points and caveats: Reported data indicate significant enrichment of disease-linked clones within matched ankylosing spondylitis synovial fluid. In synovial fluid and blood from reactive arthritis, some motif variants were previously reported.

With molecular barcodes, quantitative 5'-RACE was used to make the TCR beta libraries. MiXCR was run by TCRdb on the 5' RACE reads, yielding one entry per CDR3 protein. The sample records 150,000 to 200,000 distinct CDR3 sequences, 13% being singletons. Sequenced sample: blood, either unsorted or a sorted T cell fraction (not recorded which). This chain links TRBV28 with TRBJ2-7; 9 bases agree with TRBD1. The TCR was taken from a female donor with ankylosing spondylitis or in good health (not recorded which). CDR3 in DNA: TGTGCCAGCAGTTTTATCACCAACAGGGGGCTCGAGCAGTACTTC. Translating it yields CASSFITNRGLEQYF.